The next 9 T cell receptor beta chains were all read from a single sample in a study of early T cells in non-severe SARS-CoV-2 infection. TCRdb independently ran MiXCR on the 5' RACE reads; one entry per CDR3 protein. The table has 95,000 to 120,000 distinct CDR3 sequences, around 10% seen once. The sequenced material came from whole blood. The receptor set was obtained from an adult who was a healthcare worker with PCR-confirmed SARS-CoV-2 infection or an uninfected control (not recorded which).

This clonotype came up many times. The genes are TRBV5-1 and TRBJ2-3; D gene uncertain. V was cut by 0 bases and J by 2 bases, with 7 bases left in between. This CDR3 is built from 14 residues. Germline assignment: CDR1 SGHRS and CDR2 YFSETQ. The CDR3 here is CASSLDRPTDTQYF. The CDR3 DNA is TGCGCCAGCAGCTTGGACAGACCCACAGATACGCAGTATTTT.

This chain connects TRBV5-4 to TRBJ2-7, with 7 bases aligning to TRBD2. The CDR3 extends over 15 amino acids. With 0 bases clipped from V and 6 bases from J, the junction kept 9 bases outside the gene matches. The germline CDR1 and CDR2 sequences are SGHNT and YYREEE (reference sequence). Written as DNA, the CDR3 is TGTGCCAGCAGCTTGGCCGGGCGGGAGCTCACCGAGCAGTACTTC. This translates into CASSLAGRELTEQYF.

The CDR3: CASSVTGTSGRSEGQYF. CDR3 nucleotide sequence: TGTGCCAGCAGCGTAACCGGGACTAGCGGGAGGTCGGAGGGGCAGTATTTT. The chain has TRBV9 and TRBJ2-3, with 15 bases that match TRBD2. V lost 1 base, J lost 11 bases, and 11 bases stayed unmatched. This CDR3 spans 17 amino acids. The germline gives CDR1 SGDLS, CDR2 YYNGEE.

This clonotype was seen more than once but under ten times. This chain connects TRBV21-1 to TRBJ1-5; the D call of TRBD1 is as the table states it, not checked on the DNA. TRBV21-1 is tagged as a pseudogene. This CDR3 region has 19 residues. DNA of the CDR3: TGTGCCGTCAGTTTTCCTGGGACAGGGCGAACTTATAGCAATCAGCCCCAGCATTTT. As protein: CAVSFPGTGRTYSNQPQHF.

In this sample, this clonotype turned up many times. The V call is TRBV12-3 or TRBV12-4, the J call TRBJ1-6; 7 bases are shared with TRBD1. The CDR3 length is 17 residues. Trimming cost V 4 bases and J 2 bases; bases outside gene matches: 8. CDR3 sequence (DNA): TGTGCCAGCAGTTATCACAGGGGCGGCACCTATAATTCACCCCTCCACTTT. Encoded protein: CASSYHRGGTYNSPLHF.

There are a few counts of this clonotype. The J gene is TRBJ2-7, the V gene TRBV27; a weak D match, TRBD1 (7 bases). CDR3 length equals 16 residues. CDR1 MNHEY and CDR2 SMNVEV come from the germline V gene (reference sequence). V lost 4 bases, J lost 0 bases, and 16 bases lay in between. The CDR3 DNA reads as TGTGCCAGCAGTTCCGCAGGGGGGTTTGTCTCCTACGAGCAGTACTTC. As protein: CASSSAGGFVSYEQYF.

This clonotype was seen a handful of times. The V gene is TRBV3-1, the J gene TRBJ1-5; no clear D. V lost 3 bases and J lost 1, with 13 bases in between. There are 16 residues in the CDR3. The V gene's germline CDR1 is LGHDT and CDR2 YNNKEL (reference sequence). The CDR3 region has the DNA TGTGCCAGCAGCCATGGTTCACGGGGAAGCAATCAGCCCCAGCATTTT. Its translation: CASSHGSRGSNQPQHF.

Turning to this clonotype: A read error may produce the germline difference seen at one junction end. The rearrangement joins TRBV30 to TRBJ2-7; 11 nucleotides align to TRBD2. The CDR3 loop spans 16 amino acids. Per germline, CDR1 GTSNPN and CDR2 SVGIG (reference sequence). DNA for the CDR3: TGTGTCTGGAGTGGGAGTAGCGGGAGGGCCATGTACGAGCAGTACTTC. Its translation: CVWSGSSGRAMYEQYF.

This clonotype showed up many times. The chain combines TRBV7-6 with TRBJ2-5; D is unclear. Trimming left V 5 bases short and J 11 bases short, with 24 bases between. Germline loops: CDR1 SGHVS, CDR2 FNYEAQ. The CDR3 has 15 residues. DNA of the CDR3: TGTGCCAGCAGCCCCCGGGTCCCTTCAATGCTTGGGCAGTACTTC. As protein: CASSPRVPSMLGQYF.